A selection of T cell receptor beta chains follows, all from one sample in a study of identical twins. From the 5' RACE reads, TCRdb called clonotypes with MiXCR, one entry per CDR3 protein. The table records 700,000 or so distinct CDR3 sequences, about 20% of them present only once. This same sample was also part of a study on T cells expressing NK-cell markers.

The sample taken for sequencing was PBMCs. These receptors came from a woman younger than 35 in good health. The CDR3 runs from the conserved cysteine through the conserved F or W. The D gene is left open where the match is weak. Only some rows state a clone size, as once, few, many or a class for expanded clones.

size	J	D	V	DNA	CDR3
.	TRBJ2-2	.	TRBV10-3	TGTGCCATCCCAAAAACCTCGGACGGCACCGGGGAGCTGTTTTTT	CAIPKTSDGTGELFF
many	TRBJ1-1	TRBD1	TRBV5-1	TGCGCCAGCAGCGGAGGGACAGGGAACACTGAAGCTTTCTTT	CASSGGTGNTEAFF
.	TRBJ2-1	.	TRBV12-3/TRBV12-4	TGTGCCAGCAGTTTTAAGGGGGGGGGGCATCATGAGCAGTTCTTC	CASSFKGGGHHEQFF
.	TRBJ1-5	.	TRBV20-1	TGCAGTGCTAGCCACCCTGATCAGCCCCAGCATTTT	CSASHPDQPQHF
few	TRBJ1-1	TRBD1	TRBV4-1	TGCGCCAGCAGCCAATGGGGACAGGGGGTCGAAGCTTTCTTT	CASSQWGQGVEAFF
.	TRBJ1-1	.	TRBV12-3/TRBV12-4	TGTGCCAGCAGTAGGGCCGTAGCGCCGACTGAAGCTTTCTTT	CASSRAVAPTEAFF
few	TRBJ2-1	TRBD2	TRBV6-1	TGTGCCAGCAGTGGGACGGGAGGGCGGAATGAGCAGTTCTTC	CASSGTGGRNEQFF
once	TRBJ2-4	.	TRBV7-9	TGTGCCAGCAGCCCCCCCCGGACGGTAGCCAAAAACATTCAGTACTTC	CASSPPRTVAKNIQYF
.	TRBJ2-7	.	TRBV6-6	TGTGCCAGCAGTGTCACCGGTGCCTGGTACTTC	CASSVTGAWYF
few	TRBJ2-7	.	TRBV6-5	TGTGCCAGCAGTTACTCTGCGGGGGCGCATAACGAGCAGTACTTC	CASSYSAGAHNEQYF
few	TRBJ1-5	TRBD1	TRBV20-1	TGCAGTGCTAGAAGGGGCGGGACAGCTAGCAATCAGCCCCAGCATTTT	CSARRGGTASNQPQHF
many	TRBJ2-7	TRBD2	TRBV7-2	TGTGCCAGCAGCTCCGGGGGGGCTACCTACGAGCAGTACTTC	CASSSGGATYEQYF
.	TRBJ1-4	.	TRBV5-1	TGCGCCAGCAAGGAGGGTTTGGGTGAAAAACTGTTTTTT	CASKEGLGEKLFF
few	TRBJ2-1	.	TRBV20-1	TGCAGTGCTAGTAAGGTGGAGCAGTTCTTC	CSASKVEQFF
.	TRBJ1-1	.	TRBV7-2	TGTGCCAGCAGCATCGTGAGGGGCTTCGGAGCTTTCTTT	CASSIVRGFGAFF
many	TRBJ2-7	.	TRBV12-3/TRBV12-4	TGTGTCCCCAAAGGGGAGCAGTACTTC	CVPKGEQYF
few	TRBJ2-4	TRBD2	TRBV18	TGTGCCAGCTCGAACAGACTAGCGGGAACCAAAAACATTCAGTACTTC	CASSNRLAGTKNIQYF
.	TRBJ2-2	.	TRBV20-1	TGCAGTGCCACCGAAGGAAACACCGGGGAGCTGTTTTTT	CSATEGNTGELFF
few	TRBJ2-3	TRBD2	TRBV7-9	TGTGCCAGCACCTACGAGGAAGTAGCGGGAAGCACAGATACGCAGTATTTT	CASTYEEVAGSTDTQYF
.	TRBJ2-7	TRBD2	TRBV6-1	TGTGCCAGCACCGACCCGGGGGACCGGAAGCGGGATCGATCCTACGAGCAGTACTTC	CASTDPGDRKRDRSYEQYF
.	TRBJ2-2	TRBD2	TRBV12-3/TRBV12-4	TGTGCCAGCAGACTGATAGCGGGAGGCCAAAGGGGGGAGCTGTTTTTT	CASRLIAGGQRGELFF
.	TRBJ2-6	.	TRBV12-3/TRBV12-4	TGTGCCAGCAGTTTACACGGGAGATCGGCTGGGGCCAACGTCCTGACTTTC	CASSLHGRSAGANVLTF
.	TRBJ1-2	.	TRBV7-6	TGTGCCAGCAGCTTAGAATGGACCGGGTATGATGGCTACACCTTC	CASSLEWTGYDGYTF
.	TRBJ2-7	TRBD1	TRBV5-1	TGCGCCAGCAGCAAGGACAGGGGGCTCTTCGAGCAGTACTTC	CASSKDRGLFEQYF
few	TRBJ2-3	.	TRBV5-6	TGTGCCAGCAACCGTGGGGATACGCAGTATTTT	CASNRGDTQYF
.	TRBJ2-7	.	TRBV20-1	TGCAGTGGGACTCGGGAAAATTACGAGCAGTACTTC	CSGTRENYEQYF
few	TRBJ1-5	.	TRBV20-1	TGCAGTGCTAGAGAATTGAGGGATCAGCCCCAGCATTTT	CSARELRDQPQHF
few	TRBJ2-5	.	TRBV5-6	TGTGCCAGCAGCTTGGACCTCGGGAACCAGTACTTC	CASSLDLGNQYF
few	TRBJ2-7	TRBD1	TRBV12-3/TRBV12-4	TGTGCCAGCAGTTTTTCTCCGAGACAGGGGGCCTACGAGCAGTACTTC	CASSFSPRQGAYEQYF
few	TRBJ2-5	.	TRBV4-2	TGTGCCAGCAGCCCCACGCTTCCTGAGGAGACCCAGTACTTC	CASSPTLPEETQYF
many	TRBJ2-5	.	TRBV6-5	TGTGCCAGCAGTTACTCGGAGCGAAAAGAGACCCAGTACTTC	CASSYSERKETQYF
few	TRBJ2-1	.	TRBV6-5	TGTGCCAGCAGTTTACCCCCTTCCTACAATGAGCAGTTCTTC	CASSLPPSYNEQFF
many	TRBJ2-2	.	TRBV20-1	TGCAGTGCCAGCCACACTCTTACCGGGGAGCTGTTTTTT	CSASHTLTGELFF
.	TRBJ2-1	.	TRBV19	TGTGCCAGTCAGGGGACGAACGGGAATGAGCAGTTCTTC	CASQGTNGNEQFF
few	TRBJ1-2	TRBD1	TRBV12-3/TRBV12-4	TGTGCCAGCAGTCGACAGGGAATTGTCACCTTC	CASSRQGIVTF
.	TRBJ1-6	TRBD1	TRBV7-9	TGTGCCAGCAGCCCCGGGACAGGGGCCTCACCCCTCCACTTT	CASSPGTGASPLHF
many	TRBJ1-2	.	TRBV3-1	TGTGCCAGCAGCCAACGGACCGTGAATCCTGGCTACACCTTC	CASSQRTVNPGYTF